This T cell receptor beta chain originates from a study of chemoradiotherapy in HPV16-positive cancers. Comments on this clone: What it recognizes is unknown.

Assay: immunoSEQ multiplex PCR; the TCRdb copy retains only in-frame clones and omits some. The sample records around 30,000 clones, roughly 88% being singletons. Over chemoradiotherapy, repertoires were sampled more than once. Findings of the study overall: HPV-specific T cells were functionally defined from only two HPV16-positive patients. Candidate HPV-specific clones and E7-related TCR motifs grew in tumor during treatment.

CDR3 size: 13 residues. The germline V gene encodes CDR1 ENHRY and CDR2 SYGVKD. V was shortened by 8 bases and J by 3 bases, with 11 bases between the two germline ends. V and J are TRBV10-3 and TRBJ1-5; D is possibly TRBD1 (6 bases). The sample here was blood, taken from a patient who underwent chemoradiotherapy. This clonotype originated in a human donor with HPV-associated anogenital cancer. CDR3 nucleotides: TGTGCCATCGCCGCAGGGGACAATCAGCCCCAGCATTTT. As protein: CAIAAGDNQPQHF.